Reported below is one T cell receptor beta chain. Time point noted: baseline pretreatment blood. The sample's treatment: 15 Gy SBRT to primary tumor, nephrectomy 4 weeks later. These data are taken from a study of radiation and T cells in renal cell carcinoma. Measured with immunoSEQ multiplex PCR; TCRdb has only the in-frame clones, and not every one. The data show 130,000 to 150,000 clones, with about 88% seen just once and around 12% held by the top ten. Deletions cut 5 bases from V and 5 bases from J, with 21 bases between. CDR3 size: 16 residues. CDR1 and CDR2 (germline): SEHNR, FQNEAQ (reference sequence).

The source material was blood, sampled from a patient whose treatment included radiotherapy and nephrectomy. This clonotype was obtained from a woman in her forties or fifties with renal cell carcinoma. The chain joins TRBV7-9 to TRBJ1-2; D not resolved. CDR3 in DNA: TGTGCCAGCAGCGAAGCCCCGGTATCAGGATTTTATGGCTACACCTTC. Translation gives CASSEAPVSGFYGYTF.